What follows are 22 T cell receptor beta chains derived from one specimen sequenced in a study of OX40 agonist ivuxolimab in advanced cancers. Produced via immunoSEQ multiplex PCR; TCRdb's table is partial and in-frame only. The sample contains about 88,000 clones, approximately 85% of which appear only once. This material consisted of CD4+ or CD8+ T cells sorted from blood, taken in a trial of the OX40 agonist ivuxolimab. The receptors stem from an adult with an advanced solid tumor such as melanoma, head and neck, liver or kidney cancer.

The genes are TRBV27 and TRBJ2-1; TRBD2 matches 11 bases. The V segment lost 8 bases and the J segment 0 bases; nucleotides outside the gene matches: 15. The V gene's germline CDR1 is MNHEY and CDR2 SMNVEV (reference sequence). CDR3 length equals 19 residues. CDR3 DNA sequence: TGTGCCAGCCCCTCCGGGACTAGCGGTGATGTTAGCTCCTACAATGAGCAGTTCTTC. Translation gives CASPSGTSGDVSSYNEQFF.

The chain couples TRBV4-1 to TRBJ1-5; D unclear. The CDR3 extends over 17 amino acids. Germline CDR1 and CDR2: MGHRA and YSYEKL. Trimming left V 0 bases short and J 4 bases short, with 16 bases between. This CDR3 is CASSQEGSRLHNQPQHF. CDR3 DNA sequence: TGCGCCAGCAGCCAAGAAGGGTCCCGATTGCATAATCAGCCCCAGCATTTT.

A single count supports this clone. This CDR3 reads CASSSRRPLDEQYF. The CDR3 DNA reads as TGTGCCAGTAGTTCTCGAAGGCCCCTGGACGAGCAGTACTTC. The V gene is TRBV19, the J gene TRBJ2-7; D gene unclear. Germline CDR1 LNHDA, CDR2 SQIVND (reference sequence). V was cut by 5 bases and J by 5 bases, with 16 bases left in between. The CDR3 spans 14 residues.

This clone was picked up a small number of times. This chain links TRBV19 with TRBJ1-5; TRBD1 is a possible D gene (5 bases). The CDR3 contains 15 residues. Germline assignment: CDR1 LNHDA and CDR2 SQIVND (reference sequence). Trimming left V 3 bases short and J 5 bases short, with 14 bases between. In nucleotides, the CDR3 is TGTGCCAGTAGTATGAGGGGTGGAGGGGATCAGCCCCAGCATTTT. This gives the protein CASSMRGGGDQPQHF.

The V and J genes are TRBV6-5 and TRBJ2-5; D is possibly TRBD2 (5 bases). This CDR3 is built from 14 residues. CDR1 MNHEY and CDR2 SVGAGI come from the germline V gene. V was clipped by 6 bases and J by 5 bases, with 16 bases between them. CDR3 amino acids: CASRRRTTGETQYF. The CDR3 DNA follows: TGTGCCAGCAGACGTCGGACCACGGGGGAGACCCAGTACTTC.

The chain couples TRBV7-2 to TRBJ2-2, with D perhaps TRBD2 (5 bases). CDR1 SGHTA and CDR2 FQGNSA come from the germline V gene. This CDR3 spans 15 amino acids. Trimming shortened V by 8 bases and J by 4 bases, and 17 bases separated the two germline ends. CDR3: CASARESAGTGELFF. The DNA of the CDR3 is TGTGCCAGCGCGAGGGAAAGTGCAGGCACCGGGGAGCTGTTTTTT.

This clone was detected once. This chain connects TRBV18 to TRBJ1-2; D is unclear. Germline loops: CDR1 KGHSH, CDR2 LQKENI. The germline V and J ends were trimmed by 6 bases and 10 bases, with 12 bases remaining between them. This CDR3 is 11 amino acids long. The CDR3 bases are TGTGCCAGCTCTCTTTCGGATCTCTACACCTTC. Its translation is CASSLSDLYTF. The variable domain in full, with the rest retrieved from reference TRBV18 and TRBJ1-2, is NAGVMQNPRHLVRRRGQEARLRCSPMKGHSHVYWYRQLPEEGLKFMVYLQKENIIDESGMPKERFSAEFPKEGPSILRIQQVVRGDSAAYFCASSLSDLYTFGSGTRLTVV.

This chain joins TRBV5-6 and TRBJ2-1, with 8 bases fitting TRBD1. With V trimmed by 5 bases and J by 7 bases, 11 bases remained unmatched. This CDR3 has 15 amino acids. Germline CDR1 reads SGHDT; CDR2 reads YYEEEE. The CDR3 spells CASSRYDRGDNEQFF. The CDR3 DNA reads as TGTGCCAGCAGTCGGTACGACAGGGGCGATAATGAGCAGTTCTTC.

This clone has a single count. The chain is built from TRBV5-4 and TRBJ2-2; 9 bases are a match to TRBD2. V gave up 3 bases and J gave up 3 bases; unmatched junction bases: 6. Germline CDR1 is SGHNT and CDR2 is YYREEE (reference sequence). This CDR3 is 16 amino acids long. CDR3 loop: CASSSKLAGYTGELFF. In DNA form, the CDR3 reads TGTGCCAGCAGCTCGAAGCTAGCGGGGTACACCGGGGAGCTGTTTTTT.

This CDR3 is CASSLVLNTGELFF. For the CDR3, the DNA is TGCGCCAGCAGCTTGGTCTTGAATACCGGGGAGCTGTTTTTT. The chain has TRBV5-1 and TRBJ2-2; D is ambiguous. V was shortened by 0 bases and J by 5 bases, with 8 bases between the two germline ends. This CDR3 is 14 amino acids long. The germline gives CDR1 SGHRS, CDR2 YFSETQ.

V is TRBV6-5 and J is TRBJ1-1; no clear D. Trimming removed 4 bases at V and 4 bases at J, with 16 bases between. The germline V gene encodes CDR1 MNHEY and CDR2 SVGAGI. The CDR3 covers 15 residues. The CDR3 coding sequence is TGTGCCAGCAGTTCCTCTATGAGGGCGTTCACTGAAGCTTTCTTT. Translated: CASSSSMRAFTEAFF.

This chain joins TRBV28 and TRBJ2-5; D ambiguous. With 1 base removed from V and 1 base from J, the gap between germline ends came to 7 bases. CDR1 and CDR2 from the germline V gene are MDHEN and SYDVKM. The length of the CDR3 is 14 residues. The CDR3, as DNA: TGTGCCAGCAGTTTATTGGGCCCCCAAGAGACCCAGTACTTC. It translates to CASSLLGPQETQYF.

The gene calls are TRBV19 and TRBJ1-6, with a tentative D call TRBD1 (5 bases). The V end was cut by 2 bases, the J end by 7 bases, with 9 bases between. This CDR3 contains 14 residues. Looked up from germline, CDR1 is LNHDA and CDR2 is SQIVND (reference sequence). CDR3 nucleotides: TGTGCCAGTAGTATAAGACAGCAGAATTCACCCCTCCACTTT. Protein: CASSIRQQNSPLHF.

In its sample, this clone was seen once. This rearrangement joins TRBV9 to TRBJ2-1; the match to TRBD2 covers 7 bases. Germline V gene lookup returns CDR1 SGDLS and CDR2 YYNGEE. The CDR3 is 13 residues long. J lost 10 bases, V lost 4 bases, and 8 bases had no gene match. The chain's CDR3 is CASSPRLAREQFF. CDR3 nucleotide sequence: TGTGCCAGCAGCCCCCGACTAGCACGGGAGCAGTTCTTC.

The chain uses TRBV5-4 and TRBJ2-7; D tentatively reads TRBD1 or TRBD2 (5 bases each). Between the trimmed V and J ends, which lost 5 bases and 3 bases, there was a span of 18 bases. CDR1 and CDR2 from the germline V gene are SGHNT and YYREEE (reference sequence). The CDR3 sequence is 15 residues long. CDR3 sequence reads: CASSIRTGARYEQYF. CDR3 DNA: TGTGCCAGCAGTATCCGAACCGGGGCCCGCTACGAGCAGTACTTC.

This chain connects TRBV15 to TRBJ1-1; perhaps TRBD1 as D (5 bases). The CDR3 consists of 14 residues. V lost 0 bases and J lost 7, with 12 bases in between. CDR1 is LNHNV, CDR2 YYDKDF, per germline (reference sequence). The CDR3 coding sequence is TGTGCCACCAGCAGAGATCGGGGACCCTATGAAGCTTTCTTT. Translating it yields CATSRDRGPYEAFF. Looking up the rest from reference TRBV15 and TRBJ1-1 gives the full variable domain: DAMVIQNPRYQVTQFGKPVTLSCSQTLNHNVMYWYQQKSSQAPKLLFHYYDKDFNNEADTPDNFQSRRPNTSFCFLDIRSPGLGDTAMYLCATSRDRGPYEAFFGQGTRLTVV.

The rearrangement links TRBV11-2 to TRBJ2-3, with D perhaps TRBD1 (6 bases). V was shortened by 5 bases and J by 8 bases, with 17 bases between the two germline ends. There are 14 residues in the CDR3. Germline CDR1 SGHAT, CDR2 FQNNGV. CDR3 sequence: CASSTRPLGGTQYF. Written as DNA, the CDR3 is TGTGCCAGCAGCACCCGCCCCCTAGGGGGTACGCAGTATTTT.

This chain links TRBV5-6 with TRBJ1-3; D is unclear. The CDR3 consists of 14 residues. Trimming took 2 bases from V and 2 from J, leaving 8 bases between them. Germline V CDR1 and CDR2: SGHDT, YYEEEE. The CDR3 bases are TGTGCCAGCAGCTTATGGGCCGCTGGAAACACCATATATTTT. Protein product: CASSLWAAGNTIYF.

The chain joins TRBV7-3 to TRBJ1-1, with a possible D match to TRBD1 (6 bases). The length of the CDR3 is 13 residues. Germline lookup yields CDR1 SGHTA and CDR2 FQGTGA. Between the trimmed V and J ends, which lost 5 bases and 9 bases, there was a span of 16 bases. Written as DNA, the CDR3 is TGTGCCAGCAGCGCCCAGACAGGATATCAAGCTTTCTTT. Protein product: CASSAQTGYQAFF.

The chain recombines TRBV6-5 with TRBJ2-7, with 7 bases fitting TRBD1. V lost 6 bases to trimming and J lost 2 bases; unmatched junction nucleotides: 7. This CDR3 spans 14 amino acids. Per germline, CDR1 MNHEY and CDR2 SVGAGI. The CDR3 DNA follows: TGTGCCAGCAGAATGGACAGGTTCACCTACGAGCAGTACGTC. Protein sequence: CASRMDRFTYEQYV.

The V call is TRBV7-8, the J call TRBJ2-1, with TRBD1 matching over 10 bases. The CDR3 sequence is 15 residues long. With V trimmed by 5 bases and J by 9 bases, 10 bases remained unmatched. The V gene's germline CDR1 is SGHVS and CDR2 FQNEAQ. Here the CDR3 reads CASSPGQGILSEQFF. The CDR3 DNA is TGTGCCAGCAGCCCGGGACAGGGGATTCTTTCTGAGCAGTTCTTC.

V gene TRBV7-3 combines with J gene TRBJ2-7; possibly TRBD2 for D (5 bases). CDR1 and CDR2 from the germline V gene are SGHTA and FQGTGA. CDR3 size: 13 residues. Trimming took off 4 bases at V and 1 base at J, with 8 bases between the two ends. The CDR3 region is CASSSGSSYEQYF. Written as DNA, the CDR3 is TGTGCCAGCAGCTCGGGGTCGTCCTACGAGCAGTACTTC.